Each of the 20 T cell receptor beta chains below was sequenced from the same sample in a study of T cells in Graves' hyperthyroidism and ophthalmopathy. Amplified TCR beta CDR3 regions derived from RNA transcripts. First-round RT-PCR with HTBI primers amplified the TCR CDR3 region. TCRdb reanalysed the multiplex PCR reads using MiXCR and keeps one entry per CDR3 protein. This table has roughly 500,000 distinct CDR3 sequences, around 13% appearing once. Sequenced input: blood. The receptor source for this set is a woman younger than 45 with Graves' hyperthyroidism that later progressed to Graves' ophthalmopathy.

The sample holds many counts of this clonotype. CDR3 residues: CASMGGAGYEQYF. The CDR3 DNA reads as TGTGCCAGCATGGGGGGAGCGGGGTACGAGCAGTACTTC. The V and J genes are TRBV27 and TRBJ2-7, with 7 nucleotides matching TRBD2. In germline, CDR1 is MNHEY, CDR2 SMNVEV (reference sequence). The J segment lost 4 bases and the V segment lost 7 bases, leaving 7 bases of the junction unmatched. The CDR3 is made up of 13 amino acids.

This clonotype was seen more than once but under ten times. This chain uses TRBV6-1 with TRBJ1-3; D is ambiguous. Germline lookup yields CDR1 MNHNS and CDR2 SASEGT. The CDR3 runs 15 residues. The ends were cut back, 7 bases at V and 1 base at J, with 14 bases in the middle. CDR3 coding DNA: TGTGCCAGCATGTTCGAGGGCGGATCTGGAAACACCATATATTTT. Protein: CASMFEGGSGNTIYF.

This clonotype was counted ten times or more. At one end, the junction sequence differs from germline, possibly due to a read error. This CDR3 reads CASRLDTEAFF. CDR3 in DNA: TGCGCCAGCAGATTGGATACTGAAGCTTTCTTT. This chain connects TRBV5-1 to TRBJ1-1, with unresolved D. This CDR3 spans 11 amino acids. Germline CDR1 SGHRS, CDR2 YFSETQ.

This chain links TRBV9 with TRBJ2-1; 10 nucleotides agree with TRBD2. V was clipped by 4 bases and J by 7 bases; unmatched bases: 8. The CDR3 runs 15 residues. The germline gives CDR1 SGDLS, CDR2 YYNGEE. CDR3: CASSPSGSLGNEQFF. DNA for the CDR3: TGTGCCAGCAGCCCTAGCGGGAGCCTTGGGAATGAGCAGTTCTTC. Drawing the rest from reference TRBV9 and TRBJ2-1, the complete variable domain is DSGVTQTPKHLITATGQRVTLRCSPRSGDLSVYWYQQSLDQGLQFLIQYYNGEERAKGNILERFSAQQFPDLHSELNLSSLELGDSALYFCASSPSGSLGNEQFFGPGTRLTVL.

The rearrangement uses TRBV6-5 and TRBJ2-2; TRBD2 matches at 13 bases. The length of the CDR3 is 19 residues. In germline, CDR1 is MNHEY, CDR2 SVGAGI. The junction had 9 bases not matched to a gene; V was cut back by 1 base and J by 4 bases. The DNA of the CDR3 is TGTGCCAGCAGTTACTTCACTAGCGGGAGGGCCGCGGGCACCGGGGAGCTGTTTTTT. This codes for CASSYFTSGRAAGTGELFF.

V gene TRBV11-3 combines with J gene TRBJ2-6; D may be TRBD1 (6 bases). V dropped 3 bases and J dropped 3 bases, with 15 bases sitting between them. The CDR3 covers 17 residues. Germline CDR1 SGHNT, CDR2 YENEEA. The CDR3 DNA reads as TGTGCCAGCAGCTTTACACAGGGCGTCGGTGGGGCCAACGTCCTGACTTTC. Amino acids: CASSFTQGVGGANVLTF.

This clonotype came up many times. The chain carries TRBV2 and TRBJ1-3, with 7 bases aligning to TRBD1. Germline assignment: CDR1 SNHLY and CDR2 FYNNEI. The junction had 5 bases not matched to a gene; V was cut back by 5 bases and J by 4 bases. The CDR3 consists of 14 residues. CDR3 sequence (DNA): TGTGCCAGCAGTAAAGGACAGGCCGGAAACACCATATATTTT. This encodes CASSKGQAGNTIYF.

This clonotype was seen more than once but under ten times. The chain recombines TRBV7-9 with TRBJ1-1; D gene ambiguous. There are 11 residues in the CDR3. V was clipped by 5 bases and J by 6 bases, with 7 bases between them. Per the germline V gene, CDR1 is SEHNR and CDR2 is FQNEAQ (reference sequence). DNA of the CDR3: TGTGCCAGCAGCGTAATATCTGAAGCTTTCTTT. This codes for CASSVISEAFF.

This clonotype was observed at least ten times. The rearrangement links TRBV7-9 to TRBJ2-2; 9 bases match TRBD2. The length of the CDR3 is 14 residues. Germline-derived CDR1 and CDR2 are SEHNR and FQNEAQ (reference sequence). Trimming at V came to 8 bases and at J to 6 bases, leaving 7 bases not matched to a gene. CDR3 protein: CASHSGSSPGELFF. CDR3 nucleotide sequence: TGTGCCAGCCATAGCGGGAGTTCCCCCGGGGAGCTGTTTTTT. The variable domain in full, with the rest retrieved from reference TRBV7-9 and TRBJ2-2, is DTGVSQNPRHKITKRGQNVTFRCDPISEHNRLYWYRQTLGQGPEFLTYFQNEAQLEKSRLLSDRFSAERPKGSFSTLEIQRTEQGDSAMYLCASHSGSSPGELFFGEGSRLTVL.

This clonotype was seen ten or more times. The chain employs TRBV7-8 and TRBJ1-5; D gene uncertain. Trimming pared 5 bases from V and 4 bases from J, leaving 12 bases between. The CDR3 totals 14 residues. Per germline, CDR1 SGHVS and CDR2 FQNEAQ. The CDR3 DNA reads as TGTGCCAGCAGCGTAGGACGGACTAATCAGCCCCAGCATTTT. Residues: CASSVGRTNQPQHF.

This clonotype was seen a few times. The rearrangement links TRBV18 to TRBJ2-7, with 8 bases that match TRBD2. This CDR3 has 15 residues. With 1 base clipped from V and 6 bases from J, the junction kept 8 bases outside the gene matches. Germline V lookup: CDR1 KGHSH, CDR2 LQKENI. CDR3 sequence: CASSPQAGASVEQYF. The CDR3 DNA follows: TGTGCCAGCTCACCACAAGCGGGAGCCAGTGTCGAGCAGTACTTC.

The rearrangement links TRBV6-5 to TRBJ2-1, with D unclear. Trimming left V 2 bases short and J 2 bases short, with 4 bases between. The CDR3 has 13 residues. The germline V gene has CDR1 MNHEY and CDR2 SVGAGI. The CDR3 DNA reads TGTGCCAGCAGTTACGGTCCCTACAATGAGCAGTTCTTC. It encodes CASSYGPYNEQFF.

This clonotype was counted a few times. J is TRBJ2-5 and V is TRBV24-1; possibly TRBD2 for D (6 bases). CDR1 KGHDR and CDR2 SFDVKD come from the germline V gene. Trimming stripped 2 bases from V and 7 bases from J, with 19 bases between. The CDR3 covers 16 residues. The CDR3 DNA reads TGTGCCACCAGTGATTCTGGGGCGGGGTCCATATCGACCCAGTACTTC. Protein product: CATSDSGAGSISTQYF.

The chain is built from TRBV9 and TRBJ1-2; no clear D gene. The CDR3 contains 15 residues. Germline V lookup: CDR1 SGDLS, CDR2 YYNGEE. Trimming left V 0 bases short and J 4 bases short, with 13 bases between. The CDR3 coding sequence is TGTGCCAGCAGCGTAGATCCCGGGCTGGTCTATGGCTACACCTTC. Translated: CASSVDPGLVYGYTF.

Comments on this clonotype: A read error may produce the germline difference seen at one junction end. J is TRBJ1-1 and V is TRBV7-3, with D uncertain. This CDR3 spans 13 amino acids. Per the germline V gene, CDR1 is SGHTA and CDR2 is FQGTGA. The CDR3 reads CAGSLADGTEAFF. DNA for the CDR3: TGTGCCGGCAGCTTAGCGGACGGCACTGAAGCTTTCTTT. The full variable domain, rest sourced from reference TRBV7-3 and TRBJ1-1, is GAGVSQTPSNKVTEKGKYVELRCDPISGHTALYWYRQSLGQGPEFLIYFQGTGAADDSGLPNDRFFAVRPEGSVSTLKIQRTERGDSAVYLCAGSLADGTEAFFGQGTRLTVV.

V and J are TRBV4-3 and TRBJ1-1; D not certain. Between the trimmed V and J ends, which lost 0 bases and 1 base, there was a span of 9 bases. The germline gives CDR1 LGHNA, CDR2 YSLEER. The CDR3 loop spans 15 amino acids. The CDR3 DNA is TGCGCCAGCAGCCAAGATTCGTCACCGAACACTGAAGCTTTCTTT. Amino acids: CASSQDSSPNTEAFF.

This clonotype was observed many times. The chain couples TRBV3-1 to TRBJ1-1; D unclear. Germline CDR1 reads LGHDT; CDR2 reads YNNKEL (reference sequence). V gave up 2 bases and J gave up 0 bases, with 4 bases separating them. The CDR3 contains 13 residues. The chain's CDR3 is CASSQPLNTEAFF. For the CDR3, the DNA is TGTGCCAGCAGCCAACCCTTGAACACTGAAGCTTTCTTT.

There are many counts of this clonotype. The germline gene is not matched at one end of the junction; a read error may be the cause. V gene TRBV7-7 combines with J gene TRBJ2-5; tentative D call: TRBD2 (5 bases). This CDR3 spans 15 amino acids. Germline V gives CDR1 SSHAT, CDR2 FNYEAQ (reference sequence). CDR3 in DNA: TGTGCTAGCAGCCCCACGGCGCTGGGGAGCGAGACCCAGTACTTC. Its protein is CASSPTALGSETQYF.

The V and J genes are TRBV20-1 and TRBJ2-1; D perhaps matches TRBD1 (5 bases). The ends were cut back, 8 bases at V and 5 bases at J, with 10 bases in the middle. The CDR3 extends over 11 amino acids. Germline CDR1 reads DFQATT; CDR2 reads SNEGSKA (reference sequence). CDR3 sequence reads: CSRQGNNEQFF. CDR3 nucleotides: TGCAGTCGGCAGGGTAACAATGAGCAGTTCTTC.

The chain has TRBV6-5 and TRBJ2-7; D may correspond to TRBD1 or TRBD2 (5 bases each). V lost 3 bases to trimming and J lost 3 bases, with 18 bases between them. Per the germline V gene, CDR1 is MNHEY and CDR2 is SVGAGI. The CDR3 is 16 amino acids. CDR3 region: CASSYLSGTLNYEQYF. The CDR3 DNA sequence: TGTGCCAGCAGTTATTTGAGTGGGACCCTAAACTACGAGCAGTACTTC.